This T cell receptor (beta chain) was identified during a study of regulatory dendritic cells for organ transplantation. Study-wide context: Regulatory dendritic cells were monocyte-derived, receiving vitamin D3 on days 0 and 4 and IL-10 on day 4.

This CDR3 region has 12 residues. V was cut by 6 bases and J by 7 bases, with 9 bases left in between. Per germline, CDR1 SNHLY and CDR2 FYNNEI. Study-level results: Memory CD8+ T cells were the most oligoclonal; naive cells were highly diverse.

Only in-frame clones appear in the TCRdb table, and some are missing; sequencing was by immunoSEQ multiplex PCR. The sample shows more than 10,000 clones, around 92% of them seen only once. Turning to this clone: The antigen is unknown.

CFSE-labeled sorted T cells met regulatory or mature dendritic cells for over 4 days. The sample comprised naive CD8+ T cells from blood cultured with regulatory dendritic cells. The subset is: CD45RA+ naive T cells. The chain joins TRBV2 to TRBJ1-4; the D gene is possibly TRBD1 (6 bases). The source of this sequence is a human donor in good health. The CDR3 coding sequence is TGTGCCAGCAGGGGGGGCCGTGAAAAACTGTTTTTT. This codes for CASRGGREKLFF.